These 26 T cell receptor beta chains originate from one sample sequenced in a study of early T cells in non-severe SARS-CoV-2 infection. TCRdb ran MiXCR on the 5' RACE reads and lists one entry per CDR3 protein. The sample records over 75,000 distinct CDR3 sequences, about 13% being singletons. Sequencing input: whole blood. The receptors derive from an adult who was a healthcare worker with PCR-confirmed SARS-CoV-2 infection or an uninfected control (not recorded which).

V usage is TRBV6-2 or TRBV6-3 and J usage is TRBJ2-1; D is unresolved. Germline CDR1 and CDR2: MNHEY and SVGEGT. The CDR3 covers 12 residues. Trimming took off 2 bases at V and 4 bases at J, with 3 bases between the two ends. CDR3 sequence: CASSYGYNEQFF. DNA for the CDR3: TGTGCCAGCAGTTACGGATACAATGAGCAGTTCTTC.

This clonotype was observed at least ten times. This chain connects TRBV7-9 to TRBJ2-1; a weak D match, TRBD2 (6 bases). CDR1 SEHNR and CDR2 FQNEAQ come from the germline V gene (reference sequence). V lost 7 bases and J 4 bases, leaving 14 bases between the germline ends. The CDR3 totals 14 residues. The CDR3 protein is CASTRGTPYNEQFF. The CDR3, as DNA: TGTGCCAGCACCCGCGGGACCCCTTACAATGAGCAGTTCTTC.

This clonotype was picked up a small number of times. The gene calls are TRBV7-2 and TRBJ2-3; the D gene is possibly TRBD1 (5 bases). There are 14 residues in the CDR3. Trimming pared 3 bases from V and 1 base from J, leaving 8 bases between. In germline, CDR1 is SGHTA, CDR2 FQGNSA. The CDR3 sequence is CASSLQGGTDTQYF. CDR3 sequence (DNA): TGTGCCAGCAGCTTGCAGGGTGGCACAGATACGCAGTATTTT.

This clonotype was counted many times. The chain combines TRBV20-1 with TRBJ2-1; TRBD2 aligns across 8 bases. Germline CDR1 is DFQATT and CDR2 is SNEGSKA (reference sequence). This CDR3 spans 16 amino acids. The V and J ends lost 3 bases and 6 bases, in that order; junction bases with no gene match: 13. The CDR3 region has the DNA TGCAGTGCTAGCGATAACGGGGGGGCTGTTGGCAATGAGCAGTTCTTC. Encoded protein: CSASDNGGAVGNEQFF.

This clonotype was seen many times. This chain connects TRBV5-1 to TRBJ2-1; 9 positions agree with TRBD2. V shed 2 bases, J shed 3 bases, and the junction held 9 bases outside the gene matches. The germline V gene has CDR1 SGHRS and CDR2 YFSETQ. This CDR3 is built from 17 residues. The CDR3 loop reads CASSFGVSGGSYNEQFF. The CDR3 DNA reads TGCGCCAGCAGCTTTGGGGTTAGCGGGGGAAGCTACAATGAGCAGTTCTTC.

This clonotype was found many times. This rearrangement joins TRBV6-5 to TRBJ2-5; D gene ambiguous. This CDR3 region has 11 residues. Germline CDR1 reads MNHEY; CDR2 reads SVGAGI. V was pared by 7 bases and J by 5 bases, with 8 bases between. The CDR3 coding sequence is TGTGCCAGCACCCAAGGGGAGACCCAGTACTTC. It specifies CASTQGETQYF.

This clonotype has only a few counts. The chain links TRBV11-2 to TRBJ2-1; the D is unclear. The germline gives CDR1 SGHAT, CDR2 FQNNGV. The ends were cut back, 2 bases at V and 8 bases at J, with 10 bases in the middle. The CDR3 is 13 amino acids. The CDR3 protein is CASSLMGTDEQFF. The CDR3 bases are TGTGCCAGCAGCTTAATGGGAACGGATGAGCAGTTCTTC. Full variable domain (outside the CDR3, taken from reference TRBV11-2 and TRBJ2-1): EAGVAQSPRYKIIEKRQSVAFWCNPISGHATLYWYQQILGQGPKLLIQFQNNGVVDDSQLPKDRFSAERLKGVDSTLKIQPAKLEDSAVYLCASSLMGTDEQFFGPGTRLTVL.

The chain joins TRBV2 to TRBJ2-7; D gene unclear. Trimming stripped 7 bases from V and 1 base from J, with 8 bases between. This CDR3 region has 12 residues. CDR1 and CDR2 (germline): SNHLY, FYNNEI. CDR3 region: CASKWGSYEQYF. CDR3 DNA: TGTGCCAGCAAATGGGGTTCCTACGAGCAGTACTTC.

This clonotype was counted many times. The J gene is TRBJ1-1, the V gene TRBV7-9; D call uncertain. Germline lookup yields CDR1 SEHNR and CDR2 FQNEAQ (reference sequence). This CDR3 is built from 14 residues. The ends were cut back, 0 bases at V and 4 bases at J, with 9 bases in the middle. CDR3 protein: CASSLAAQSTEAFF. The DNA of the CDR3 is TGTGCCAGCAGCTTAGCGGCCCAGAGCACTGAAGCTTTCTTT.

The chain employs TRBV2 and TRBJ1-5; no definite D call. The germline V gene encodes CDR1 SNHLY and CDR2 FYNNEI. The V gene lost 1 base and the J gene lost 4 bases, with 5 bases spanning the gap. CDR3 length equals 13 residues. The DNA for the CDR3 is TGTGCCAGCAGTGAAGTAGTTAATCAGCCCCAGCATTTT. Encoded protein: CASSEVVNQPQHF.

This clonotype was observed a few times. CDR3 sequence reads: CASSTWQGNTGELFF. The DNA for the CDR3 is TGTGCCAGTAGTACTTGGCAGGGCAACACCGGGGAGCTGTTTTTT. The gene calls are TRBV19 and TRBJ2-2; possibly TRBD1 for D (5 bases). Germline lookup yields CDR1 LNHDA and CDR2 SQIVND (reference sequence). The CDR3 is 15 residues long. Deletions cut 4 bases from V and 2 bases from J, with 11 bases between.

Many counts were recorded for this clonotype. V is TRBV12-3 or TRBV12-4 and J is TRBJ2-6, with D perhaps TRBD1 or TRBD2 (5 bases each). The CDR3 is 16 amino acids. V gave up 3 bases and J gave up 0 bases, with 9 bases separating them. The CDR3 protein is CASSFGGSSGANVLTF. The CDR3 nucleotides read TGTGCCAGCAGTTTTGGGGGTTCCTCTGGGGCCAACGTCCTGACTTTC.

The chain links TRBV29-1 to TRBJ2-5; D is possibly TRBD2 (6 bases). V shed 6 bases and J shed 2 bases, with 10 bases lying between them. Germline CDR1 is SQVTM and CDR2 is ANQGSEA. This CDR3 comprises 12 residues. CDR3 amino acids: CSVEGSQETQYF. The CDR3 DNA reads TGCAGCGTGGAGGGCTCACAAGAGACCCAGTACTTC.

This clonotype was counted a few times. J is TRBJ1-6 and V is TRBV6-5; maybe TRBD1 (6 bases). The CDR3 has 14 residues. V gave up 4 bases and J gave up 7 bases, with 11 bases separating them. CDR1 is MNHEY, CDR2 SVGAGI, per germline. The CDR3 protein is CASSLQGGNSPLHF. The CDR3 nucleotides are TGTGCCAGCAGTTTACAGGGAGGGAATTCACCCCTCCACTTT.

This clonotype has just a few counts. V is TRBV2 and J is TRBJ1-2, with 7 nucleotides matching TRBD1. In germline, CDR1 is SNHLY, CDR2 FYNNEI. The CDR3 has 13 residues. With V trimmed by 5 bases and J by 8 bases, 8 bases remained unmatched. CDR3 sequence: CASSTRQGEGYTF. The CDR3 DNA sequence: TGTGCCAGCAGTACCCGACAGGGAGAGGGCTACACCTTC.

The sample holds many counts of this clonotype. The CDR3 DNA reads TGTGCCAGCAGTTCCTCGCGGGGTGAGCAGTTCTTC. Translating it yields CASSSSRGEQFF. The V gene is TRBV6-2 or TRBV6-3, the J gene TRBJ2-1, with a possible D match to TRBD2 (6 bases). Looked up from germline, CDR1 is MNHEY and CDR2 is SVGEGT. With 4 bases removed from V and 9 bases from J, the gap between germline ends came to 10 bases. The CDR3 runs to 12 residues.

This clonotype was seen many times. The V call is TRBV28, the J call TRBJ2-2; D is uncertain. Germline-derived CDR1 and CDR2 are MDHEN and SYDVKM. Trimming removed 3 bases at V and 5 bases at J, with 13 bases between. This CDR3 region has 15 residues. CDR3 coding DNA: TGTGCCAGCAGTTTTGACCGCTCCCGGACCGGGGAGCTGTTTTTT. Encoded protein: CASSFDRSRTGELFF.

Only a few counts were recorded for this clonotype. V usage is TRBV27 and J usage is TRBJ2-2; either TRBD1 or TRBD2 may fit D (6 bases each). CDR1 is MNHEY and CDR2 is SMNVEV in the germline V gene (reference sequence). V was shortened by 3 bases and J by 8 bases, with 13 bases between the two germline ends. This CDR3 is 14 amino acids long. The CDR3 bases are TGTGCCAGCAGTTTCGGGGGCTGGGGGGGGGAGCTGTTTTTT. Translating it yields CASSFGGWGGELFF.

The chain combines TRBV20-1 with TRBJ2-5, with TRBD2 matching over 9 bases. The CDR3 is 13 residues long. V shed 5 bases, J shed 5 bases, and the junction held 6 bases outside the gene matches. Germline V gene lookup returns CDR1 DFQATT and CDR2 SNEGSKA (reference sequence). This CDR3 is CSAGGGARETQYF. CDR3 in DNA: TGCAGTGCTGGCGGGGGGGCCCGTGAGACCCAGTACTTC.

This clonotype occurred a few times. The chain recombines TRBV7-9 with TRBJ2-3, with 8 bases aligning to TRBD2. V lost 5 bases and J lost 3; bases outside the gene matches: 7. The CDR3 spans 15 residues. The germline gives CDR1 SEHNR, CDR2 FQNEAQ (reference sequence). The CDR3 spells CASSPLTSETDTQYF. CDR3 in DNA: TGTGCCAGCAGCCCTCTGACTAGCGAAACAGATACGCAGTATTTT.

About this clonotype itself: It may be a read error: a sequence one base away is much more abundant. The CDR3 loop is CSARDRGAYNEAFF. As DNA, the CDR3 is TGCAGTGCTAGAGATCGGGGAGCGTACAATGAAGCTTTCTTT. The chain combines TRBV20-1 with TRBJ1-1; D call uncertain. Germline V gene sequence: CDR1 DFQATT, CDR2 SNEGSKA (reference sequence). V dropped 0 bases and J dropped 7 bases, with 15 bases sitting between them. The CDR3 sequence is 14 residues long.

This clonotype was seen only a few times. The V call is TRBV12-3 or TRBV12-4, the J call TRBJ1-1, with D uncertain. The CDR3 length is 14 residues. The ends were cut back, 7 bases at V and 0 bases at J, with 12 bases in the middle. The CDR3 is CASTAGRMNTEAFF. CDR3 nucleotide sequence: TGTGCCAGCACCGCCGGACGGATGAACACTGAAGCTTTCTTT.

This clonotype has only a few counts. CDR3 bases: TGTGCCAGCAGCCGGGACGGGGGCTCTGGAAACACCATATATTTT. Translating gives CASSRDGGSGNTIYF. The chain employs TRBV2 and TRBJ1-3, with a tentative D call TRBD1 (5 bases). This CDR3 contains 15 residues. CDR1 is SNHLY, CDR2 FYNNEI, per germline. The V gene lost 6 bases and the J gene lost 0 bases, with 12 bases spanning the gap.

This chain uses TRBV2 with TRBJ2-3, with a tentative D call TRBD1 (6 bases). This CDR3 contains 12 residues. V gave up 11 bases and J gave up 3 bases, with 12 bases separating them. Looked up from germline, CDR1 is SNHLY and CDR2 is FYNNEI. The chain's CDR3 is CAGRQETDTQYF. The CDR3 nucleotides read TGTGCCGGACGACAGGAGACAGATACGCAGTATTTT. Full variable domain (missing parts from reference TRBV2 and TRBJ2-3): EPEVTQTPSHQVTQMGQEVILRCVPISNHLYFYWYRQILGQKVEFLVSFYNNEISEKSEIFDDQFSVERPDGSNFTLKIRSTKLEDSAMYFCAGRQETDTQYFGPGTRLTVL.

Worth noting for this clonotype: At one end the junction does not follow the germline gene, possibly because of a read error. This chain's CDR3 is CATSLRDRGSYEQYF. CDR3 bases: TGTGCCACCAGTCTGCGGGACAGGGGGTCGTACGAGCAGTACTTC. The chain is built from TRBV27 and TRBJ2-7, with 11 bases aligning to TRBD1. The CDR3 covers 15 residues. Germline V gene data show CDR1 as MNHEY and CDR2 as SMNVEV (reference sequence).

The CDR3 coding sequence is TGCAGCGTTGAGAGCGGTGGGGCCAACGTCCTGACTTTC. It yields the protein CSVESGGANVLTF. V is TRBV29-1 and J is TRBJ2-6, with D possibly TRBD2 on 5 matching bases. Trimming stripped 3 bases from V and 3 bases from J, with 6 bases between. Germline V CDR1 and CDR2: SQVTM, ANQGSEA. The CDR3 is 13 amino acids.